This TCR beta chain originates from a study of T cell responses to AZD1222 COVID-19 vaccine. Broader study findings: Researchers report vaccine-associated CD4 TCRs spanning spike, with dominance at 160-218 and 743-854. Sampling that yielded the repertoires occurred only after the peak T cell response. Donors skewed white British and female; clonal diversity was possibly underestimated. Nearly half of spike-specific TCRs reportedly target unmutated variant regions.

Sequenced by immunoSEQ multiplex PCR; TCRdb stores in-frame clones only, minus some. The profile shows under 200,000 clones, approximately 90% of them singletons. Germline-derived CDR1 and CDR2 are LGHDT and YNNKEL (reference sequence). The CDR3 runs to 13 residues. V dropped 9 bases and J dropped 4 bases, with 15 bases sitting between them. As to this clone: Its matching antigen is unknown.

The sequencing used peripheral blood, collected 28 days after the second AZD1222 dose. This receptor was obtained from an adult who received the AZD1222 COVID-19 vaccine. This chain uses TRBV3-1 (or the pseudogene TRBV3-2) with TRBJ2-5; a possible D gene is TRBD2 (5 bases). In DNA, the CDR3 is TGTGCCAGTACCTACGGGGATATAGAGACCCAGTACTTC. Its protein is CASTYGDIETQYF.